This entry lists 24 T cell receptor beta chains sequenced from one sample in a study of blood T cells in healthy people across ages. A second PCR, run for roughly 7 to 11 cycles, used a sample-barcoded 5' primer plus a J-beta primer mix. TCRdb re-called the 5' RACE reads with MiXCR, one entry per CDR3 protein. The data hold 780,000 or so distinct CDR3 sequences, with about 55% observed a single time. Sequencing used blood. The source of these receptors is a man at least 80 years old in good health.

In its sample, this clonotype was seen a few times. The chain uses TRBV4-1 and TRBJ1-5; the match to TRBD1 covers 9 bases. The trim removed 3 bases at V and 4 bases at J, leaving 4 bases unmatched. CDR3 length: 15 residues. CDR1 is MGHRA and CDR2 is YSYEKL in the germline V gene. CDR3 in DNA: TGCGCCAGCAGCCATACGACAGGGGGGAATCAGCCCCAGCATTTT. It translates to CASSHTTGGNQPQHF.

This sequence joins TRBV7-9 and TRBJ2-6; no firm D call. The V end was cut by 4 bases, the J end by 0 bases, with 7 bases between. The CDR3 runs to 15 residues. Germline V gene lookup returns CDR1 SEHNR and CDR2 FQNEAQ (reference sequence). The CDR3 sequence is CASSYGASGANVLTF. CDR3 bases: TGTGCCAGCAGCTACGGAGCCTCTGGGGCCAACGTCCTGACTTTC.

Comment on this clonotype: Being one base from a much bigger clone, this may be a read error. The chain carries TRBV7-3 and TRBJ2-7, with 8 nucleotides matching TRBD2. V lost 4 bases to trimming and J lost 3 bases; unmatched junction nucleotides: 8. Germline V gene lookup returns CDR1 SGHTA and CDR2 FQGTGA. This CDR3 is 15 amino acids long. The DNA of the CDR3 is TGTGCCAGCAGCTGCAGCGGGGGCCCTCTCTACGAGCAGTACTTC. It translates to CASSCSGGPLYEQYF. The entire variable domain, with the rest obtained from reference TRBV7-3 and TRBJ2-7, is as follows: GAGVSQTPSNKVTEKGKYVELRCDPISGHTALYWYRQSLGQGPEFLIYFQGTGAADDSGLPNDRFFAVRPEGSVSTLKIQRTERGDSAVYLCASSCSGGPLYEQYFGPGTRLTVT.

This rearrangement joins TRBV7-9 to TRBJ1-4; TRBD1 aligns across 9 bases. Germline V gene sequence: CDR1 SEHNR, CDR2 FQNEAQ (reference sequence). V was pared by 5 bases and J by 7 bases, with 11 bases of the junction left unmatched. The CDR3 has 16 amino acids. CDR3 amino acids: CASSPPGPTGGEKLFF. The CDR3, as DNA: TGTGCCAGCAGCCCCCCCGGACCGACAGGGGGTGAAAAACTGTTTTTT.

V and J are TRBV25-1 and TRBJ2-3; D possibly corresponds to TRBD1 (5 bases). Germline V CDR1 and CDR2: MGHDK, SYGVNS. This CDR3 has 14 amino acids. V lost 1 base and J 2 bases, leaving 7 bases between the germline ends. CDR3 nucleotide sequence: TGTGCCAGCAGTGAATGGGGCAACACAGATACGCAGTATTTT. Translated: CASSEWGNTDTQYF.

The chain carries TRBV12-3 or TRBV12-4 and TRBJ1-1; D uncertain. The CDR3 is 15 residues long. V was shortened by 1 base and J by 6 bases, with 15 bases between the two germline ends. As DNA, the CDR3 is TGTGCCAGCAGTTTAGTGAAGAACGGGAAGGCTGAAGCTTTCTTT. This sequence encodes CASSLVKNGKAEAFF.

This clonotype was seen a few times. The V call is TRBV20-1, the J call TRBJ2-3, with a tentative D call TRBD1 (7 bases). There are 14 residues in the CDR3. CDR1 DFQATT and CDR2 SNEGSKA come from the germline V gene (reference sequence). The CDR3: CSIPGLSWDRYAYF. The CDR3 DNA follows: TGCTCGATCCCGGGACTTTCATGGGACAGATACGCGTATTTT.

V and J are TRBV7-9 and TRBJ2-7; D uncertain. V was clipped by 7 bases and J by 3 bases, with 16 bases between them. The germline CDR1 and CDR2 sequences are SEHNR and FQNEAQ (reference sequence). There are 14 residues in the CDR3. CDR3: CASTQAALDYEQYF. The CDR3 DNA reads TGTGCCAGCACCCAGGCTGCGCTTGACTACGAGCAGTACTTC.

The chain recombines TRBV11-2 with TRBJ2-3; 10 bases are shared with TRBD2. The ends lost 5 bases at V and 5 bases at J; junction bases unmatched: 10. Germline lookup yields CDR1 SGHAT and CDR2 FQNNGV. There are 16 residues in the CDR3. In DNA form, the CDR3 reads TGTGCCAGCAGCCCGCAAAGCGGGAGGGCCGGAGATACGCAGTATTTT. This encodes CASSPQSGRAGDTQYF.

This chain uses TRBV18 with TRBJ2-5; perhaps D is TRBD1 or TRBD2 (5 bases each). Trimming left V 1 base short and J 4 bases short, with 10 bases between. In germline, CDR1 is KGHSH, CDR2 LQKENI. The CDR3 loop spans 14 amino acids. The CDR3 here is CASSPRSGRETQYF. In DNA form, the CDR3 reads TGTGCCAGCTCACCACGCTCGGGGCGAGAGACCCAGTACTTC.

The chain recombines TRBV30 with TRBJ2-5; D is undetermined. V was trimmed by 0 bases and J by 4 bases, leaving 9 bases between them. Germline V gene sequence: CDR1 GTSNPN, CDR2 SVGIG (reference sequence). The CDR3 sequence is 13 residues long. For the CDR3, the DNA is TGTGCCTGGAGTGTGAGTAGAGGAGAGACCCAGTACTTC. Translated, it gives CAWSVSRGETQYF. The whole variable domain, filled in from reference TRBV30 and TRBJ2-5, reads SQTIHQWPATLVQPVGSPLSLECTVEGTSNPNLYWYRQAAGRGLQLLFYSVGIGQISSEVPQNLSASRPQDRQFILSSKKLLLSDSGFYLCAWSVSRGETQYFGPGTRLLVL.

This sequence joins TRBV9 and TRBJ1-1, with D maybe TRBD1 (6 bases). Germline lookup yields CDR1 SGDLS and CDR2 YYNGEE. The V end lost 4 bases, the J end lost 2 bases, and 15 bases lay between the germline ends. The CDR3 contains 15 residues. DNA of the CDR3: TGTGCCAGCAGCACTCACCCACAGGGTAACACTGAAGCTTTCTTT. Translating gives CASSTHPQGNTEAFF.

The rearrangement joins TRBV28 to TRBJ2-1; D tentatively reads TRBD1 or TRBD2 (5 bases each). Deletions cut 10 bases from V and 0 bases from J, with 16 bases between. The CDR3 is 15 amino acids. Germline CDR1 is MDHEN and CDR2 is SYDVKM. CDR3 sequence (DNA): TGTGCCATCCTCGGGTGGGGGAGCTCCTACAATGAGCAGTTCTTC. Amino acid sequence: CAILGWGSSYNEQFF.

This chain joins TRBV24-1 and TRBJ2-1; TRBD2 matches 9 bases. V shed 3 bases, J shed 5 bases, and the junction held 7 bases outside the gene matches. The length of the CDR3 is 16 residues. Germline V gives CDR1 KGHDR, CDR2 SFDVKD. CDR3 sequence: CATSDSSGRRDNEQFF. CDR3 in DNA: TGTGCCACCAGTGATAGTAGCGGGAGAAGGGACAATGAGCAGTTCTTC.

This clonotype was seen a few times. CDR3 DNA: TGTGCCAGCAGCTTAAAAGGGACCCTCCAGTACTTC. Translation: CASSLKGTLQYF. The chain couples TRBV11-2 to TRBJ2-5; D might be TRBD1 or TRBD2, each matching 5 bases. The CDR3 has 12 residues. Germline V gene data show CDR1 as SGHAT and CDR2 as FQNNGV. Trimming stripped 2 bases from V and 10 bases from J, with 11 bases between.

CDR3 sequence reads: CASRTGPPGEQYF. The CDR3 coding sequence is TGTGCCAGCAGGACAGGACCTCCAGGCGAGCAGTACTTC. This rearrangement joins TRBV28 to TRBJ2-5; D might be TRBD1 (6 bases). The better agreement between TRBJ2-7 and the DNA end casts doubt on the J call. This CDR3 comprises 13 residues. Germline V gives CDR1 MDHEN, CDR2 SYDVKM.

Only a few counts were recorded for this clonotype. The chain uses TRBV2 and TRBJ2-1; 8 bases are shared with TRBD1. The germline gives CDR1 SNHLY, CDR2 FYNNEI. The CDR3 is 11 amino acids. Losses at the gene ends were 6 bases for V and 12 bases for J; bases not matched to a gene: 4. The CDR3 here is CASSGQGAQFF. In DNA, the CDR3 is TGTGCCAGCAGCGGACAGGGTGCGCAGTTCTTC. The full variable domain, rest sourced from reference TRBV2 and TRBJ2-1, is EPEVTQTPSHQVTQMGQEVILRCVPISNHLYFYWYRQILGQKVEFLVSFYNNEISEKSEIFDDQFSVERPDGSNFTLKIRSTKLEDSAMYFCASSGQGAQFFGPGTRLTVL.

This clonotype occurred a few times. This chain uses TRBV7-9 with TRBJ2-7, with a weak D call TRBD1 (6 bases). Germline loops: CDR1 SEHNR, CDR2 FQNEAQ (reference sequence). Trimming shortened V by 8 bases and J by 2 bases, and 16 bases separated the two germline ends. CDR3 length equals 14 residues. The DNA for the CDR3 is TGTGCCAGCGTTCGGGCAGGGGAAACCTACGAGCAGTACTTC. Its protein is CASVRAGETYEQYF.

The genes are TRBV3-1 and TRBJ2-5; 10 bases align to TRBD2. Germline loops: CDR1 LGHDT, CDR2 YNNKEL (reference sequence). This CDR3 is built from 15 residues. Trimming cost V 4 bases and J 11 bases; bases outside gene matches: 13. The DNA for the CDR3 is TGTGCCAGCAGCCGAGGGACTAGCGTTTCCAATGAGCAGTACTTC. Translating gives CASSRGTSVSNEQYF.

This clonotype was counted a few times. In nucleotides, the CDR3 is TGTGCCAGCAGTGTCTTGGGGGACACTGAAGCTTTCTTT. Amino acid sequence: CASSVLGDTEAFF. This chain connects TRBV6-6 to TRBJ1-1; D is possibly TRBD1 (5 bases). The V and J ends lost 5 bases and 3 bases respectively, with 10 bases between them. CDR1 and CDR2 (germline): MNHNY, SVGAGI (reference sequence). This CDR3 contains 13 residues.

CDR3 region: CASLAGGPADTQYF. CDR3 nucleotide sequence: TGTGCCAGTTTAGCGGGAGGGCCAGCAGATACGCAGTATTTT. The rearrangement links TRBV2 to TRBJ2-3, with TRBD2 identical over 11 bases. Germline CDR1 reads SNHLY; CDR2 reads FYNNEI. The CDR3 is made up of 14 amino acids. With 9 bases clipped from V and 4 bases from J, the junction kept 6 bases outside the gene matches. Complete variable domain (other parts from reference TRBV2 and TRBJ2-3): EPEVTQTPSHQVTQMGQEVILRCVPISNHLYFYWYRQILGQKVEFLVSFYNNEISEKSEIFDDQFSVERPDGSNFTLKIRSTKLEDSAMYFCASLAGGPADTQYFGPGTRLTVL.

The rearrangement joins TRBV3-1 to TRBJ2-3; 12 bases map to TRBD2. V lost 4 bases to trimming and J lost 14 bases; unmatched junction nucleotides: 28. CDR1 and CDR2 (germline): LGHDT, YNNKEL (reference sequence). The CDR3 extends over 20 amino acids. The CDR3 loop reads CASSRQGTSGSGATHRYAYF. The CDR3 DNA reads TGTGCCAGCAGCCGGCAAGGGACTAGCGGGTCTGGGGCAACCCACAGATACGCGTATTTT.

This clonotype occurred a few times. The rearrangement joins TRBV12-3 or TRBV12-4 to TRBJ2-1, with TRBD1 identical over 8 bases. The CDR3 totals 15 residues. The junction had 8 bases not matched to a gene; V was cut back by 2 bases and J by 8 bases. The CDR3 protein is CASSLRDRGRYEQFF. CDR3 bases: TGTGCCAGCAGTTTACGAGACAGGGGAAGGTATGAGCAGTTCTTC.

Worth noting for this clonotype: This may be a read error: a much more frequent sequence differs by one nucleotide. This chain uses TRBV5-1 with TRBJ2-4; a weak D match, TRBD1 (5 bases). In germline, CDR1 is SGHRS, CDR2 YFSETQ. The CDR3 loop spans 13 amino acids. The DNA of the CDR3 is TGCGCCAGCGGTGACAGTTCTACAAACATTCGGTACTTC. Encoded protein: CASGDSSTNIRYF.